The 17 T cell receptor beta chains in this list originate from one sample, sequenced in a study of blood T cell repertoires in COVID-19. Profiling relied on immunoSEQ multiplex PCR, and the TCRdb table lists in-frame clones only, not all of them. This table has 250,000 to 400,000 clones, approximately 90% appearing once. Sequenced: peripheral blood. These receptors all come from a woman in her 30s with COVID-19, enrolled during active disease.

This clone came up a few times. V and J are TRBV7-9 and TRBJ2-6; D remains ambiguous. The germline V gene encodes CDR1 SEHNR and CDR2 FQNEAQ (reference sequence). Trimming removed 5 bases at V and 1 base at J, with 3 bases between. The CDR3 is made up of 13 amino acids. CDR3: CASSRSGANVLTF. The CDR3 DNA reads TGTGCCAGCAGCCGTTCTGGGGCCAACGTCCTGACTTTC.

CDR3 sequence (DNA): TGCGCCAGCAGCCAAGATATCTACGTCCTCACCGGGGAGCTGTTTTTT. It translates to CASSQDIYVLTGELFF. V usage is TRBV4-1 and J usage is TRBJ2-2; D not resolved. The CDR3 spans 16 residues. Germline V gene lookup returns CDR1 MGHRA and CDR2 YSYEKL. The V gene lost 0 bases and the J gene lost 4 bases, with 12 bases spanning the gap.

The chain has TRBV3-1 (or the pseudogene TRBV3-2) and TRBJ2-1; unclear D gene. The CDR3 has 12 residues. CDR1 is LGHDT, CDR2 YNNKEL, per germline (reference sequence). Trimming left V 1 base short and J 11 bases short, with 9 bases between. The CDR3: CASSQVNRKQFF. The CDR3 DNA sequence: TGTGCCAGCAGCCAAGTTAACAGAAAGCAGTTCTTC.

CDR3 sequence (DNA): TGTGCCTGGGCTCAGGGGCAGGATGAAAAACTGTTTTTT. Protein sequence: CAWAQGQDEKLFF. This chain uses TRBV30 with TRBJ1-4; tentative D call: TRBD1 (6 bases). The CDR3 sequence is 13 residues long. V was shortened by 5 bases and J by 6 bases, with 13 bases between the two germline ends. From germline, CDR1 is GTSNPN and CDR2 SVGIG (reference sequence).

This clone was found once. The chain couples TRBV6-5 to TRBJ2-6; no reliable D call. V was shortened by 6 bases and J by 0 bases, with 6 bases between the two germline ends. This CDR3 region has 14 residues. Germline CDR1 is MNHEY and CDR2 is SVGAGI. As DNA, the CDR3 is TGTGCCAGCAGGGTACTCTCTGGGGCCAACGTCCTGACTTTC. It codes for CASRVLSGANVLTF.

The genes are TRBV6-4 and TRBJ2-2, with D hard to call. The length of the CDR3 is 15 residues. V gave up 3 bases and J gave up 0 bases, with 8 bases separating them. CDR1 and CDR2 from the germline V gene are MRHNA and SNTAGT. The CDR3 nucleotides are TGTGCCAGCAGTGAGTGGCAACCGAACACCGGGGAGCTGTTTTTT. It is translated as CASSEWQPNTGELFF.

The chain is built from TRBV2 and TRBJ2-3; perhaps TRBD2 as D (5 bases). V was pared by 1 base and J by 8 bases, with 16 bases between. Germline CDR1 SNHLY, CDR2 FYNNEI. The CDR3 extends over 15 amino acids. As DNA, the CDR3 is TGTGCCAGCAGTGAAGTAGCGACGGGTGTGGGTACGCAGTATTTT. This codes for CASSEVATGVGTQYF.

This sequence joins TRBV6-2 or TRBV6-3 and TRBJ1-5, with D unresolved. Germline values: CDR1 MNHEY, CDR2 SVGEGT. This CDR3 region has 12 residues. V was trimmed by 3 bases and J by 5 bases, leaving 5 bases between them. Written as DNA, the CDR3 is TGTGCCAGCAGTTATAGATATCAGCCCCAGCATTTT. It codes for CASSYRYQPQHF.

The chain carries TRBV5-5 and TRBJ1-6, with D maybe TRBD1 (6 bases). V dropped 5 bases and J dropped 10 bases, with 16 bases sitting between them. Germline CDR1 and CDR2: SGHKS and YYEKEE (reference sequence). This CDR3 region has 14 residues. The CDR3 DNA follows: TGTGCCAGCAGTCCCATCCAGGGGCGGTCACCCCTCCACTTT. Translated, it gives CASSPIQGRSPLHF.

The chain couples TRBV9 to TRBJ2-1, with 7 nucleotides matching TRBD2. V lost 5 bases to trimming and J lost 3 bases; unmatched junction nucleotides: 8. The CDR3 spans 15 residues. Germline V gives CDR1 SGDLS, CDR2 YYNGEE. The CDR3 here is CASRRGLADYNEQFF. The DNA for the CDR3 is TGTGCCAGCAGAAGAGGGCTAGCGGACTACAATGAGCAGTTCTTC.

This chain joins TRBV3-1 (or the pseudogene TRBV3-2) and TRBJ2-1; D might be TRBD2 (6 bases). The V end lost 4 bases, the J end lost 2 bases, and 12 bases lay between the germline ends. The CDR3 loop spans 15 amino acids. Per the germline V gene, CDR1 is LGHDT and CDR2 is YNNKEL (reference sequence). In DNA, the CDR3 is TGTGCCAGCAGCCCAGCTTGGGGGGCCTACAATGAGCAGTTCTTC. Translating it yields CASSPAWGAYNEQFF.

This clone has more than one count but fewer than ten. The chain employs TRBV19 and TRBJ1-5; 9 bases map to TRBD1. The CDR3 has 15 amino acids. Germline assignment: CDR1 LNHDA and CDR2 SQIVND (reference sequence). V lost 7 bases, J lost 7 bases, and 11 bases stayed unmatched. The CDR3 bases are TGTGCCAGTACCTTGGGGGACAGGGTGAGGCAGCCCCAGCATTTT. Its protein is CASTLGDRVRQPQHF.

The V call is TRBV11-2, the J call TRBJ2-5; D is perhaps TRBD2 (5 bases). With 0 bases removed from V and 6 bases from J, the gap between germline ends came to 14 bases. Germline lookup yields CDR1 SGHAT and CDR2 FQNNGV. This CDR3 region has 15 residues. The DNA for the CDR3 is TGTGCCAGCAGCTTAGATCCTGGCAGAGGGCAGACCCAGTACTTC. This gives the protein CASSLDPGRGQTQYF.

The gene calls are TRBV6-5 and TRBJ1-2; TRBD1 agrees at 7 bases. The CDR3 extends over 12 amino acids. Germline loops: CDR1 MNHEY, CDR2 SVGAGI. The junction had 4 bases not matched to a gene; V was cut back by 7 bases and J by 5 bases. The CDR3 region is CASKGQLYGYTF. The CDR3 region has the DNA TGTGCCAGCAAGGGACAGTTATATGGCTACACCTTC.

V is TRBV6-2 or TRBV6-3 and J is TRBJ2-1, with 13 bases matching TRBD2. The V segment lost 5 bases and the J segment 5 bases; nucleotides outside the gene matches: 6. Germline V gene data show CDR1 as MNHEY and CDR2 as SVGEGT. CDR3 length: 16 residues. The CDR3 spells CASSQTSGGFNNEQFF. Here the CDR3 DNA reads TGTGCCAGCAGTCAGACTAGCGGGGGGTTTAACAATGAGCAGTTCTTC.

The chain joins TRBV5-6 to TRBJ2-1; D gene uncertain. This CDR3 is built from 12 residues. The V and J ends lost 4 bases and 10 bases respectively, with 12 bases between them. Germline assignment: CDR1 SGHDT and CDR2 YYEEEE. The CDR3 protein is CASSPDQAEQFF. CDR3 in DNA: TGTGCCAGCAGCCCAGACCAGGCCGAGCAGTTCTTC.

The genes are TRBV19 and TRBJ1-1; TRBD1 might be the D (5 bases). V lost 5 bases, J lost 4 bases, and 14 bases lay in between. Germline-derived CDR1 and CDR2 are LNHDA and SQIVND (reference sequence). The CDR3 is 14 residues long. In nucleotides, the CDR3 is TGTGCCAGTAGTGTTGTCCAGGGCGGCACTGAAGCTTTCTTT. Translating gives CASSVVQGGTEAFF. Filled out from reference TRBV19 and TRBJ1-1, the complete variable domain reads DGGITQSPKYLFRKEGQNVTLSCEQNLNHDAMYWYRQDPGQGLRLIYYSQIVNDFQKGDIAEGYSVSREKKESFPLTVTSAQKNPTAFYLCASSVVQGGTEAFFGQGTRLTVV.